These 4 T cell receptor beta chains were all obtained from the same sample, sequenced in a study of CD8+ T cells in alopecia areata. As to treatment: oral pan-JAK inhibitor, 5-10 mg twice daily. After isolation, RNA underwent reverse transcription to generate cDNA as the sequencing template. Measured with immunoSEQ multiplex PCR; TCRdb has only the in-frame clones, and not every one. Here the sample spans around 180,000 clones, approximately 61% being singletons. Sequenced here: CD4+ T cells sorted from blood, sampled at week 24, from a patient treated with tofacitinib. The receptor source for this set is a human donor with alopecia areata.

This chain's CDR3 is CASSLVPRAPYEQYF. The CDR3 coding sequence is TGTGCCAGCAGCTTAGTCCCCCGGGCCCCGTACGAGCAGTACTTC. This rearrangement joins TRBV11-2 to TRBJ2-7, with D uncertain. CDR1 and CDR2 from the germline V gene are SGHAT and FQNNGV. V was shortened by 1 base and J by 4 bases, with 14 bases between the two germline ends. The CDR3 spans 15 residues.

J is TRBJ2-1 and V is TRBV25-1; D gene uncertain. Trimming pared 3 bases from V and 7 bases from J, leaving 19 bases between. The CDR3 is 16 amino acids. Germline lookup yields CDR1 MGHDK and CDR2 SYGVNS. The CDR3 DNA follows: TGTGCCAGCAGTGAGTCAGCCAGGTTTAATCTTAATGAGCAGTTCTTC. It yields the protein CASSESARFNLNEQFF.

In nucleotides, the CDR3 is TGTGCCTGGACAGGGAGGTTGAACACTGAAGCTTTCTTT. It codes for CAWTGRLNTEAFF. The genes are TRBV30 and TRBJ1-1; TRBD1 is a possible D gene (5 bases). Trimming stripped 4 bases from V and 0 bases from J, with 9 bases between. The germline gives CDR1 GTSNPN, CDR2 SVGIG (reference sequence). This CDR3 spans 13 amino acids.

J is TRBJ2-4 and V is TRBV11-2, with D possibly matching TRBD1 (5 bases). Germline CDR1 is SGHAT and CDR2 is FQNNGV. V was cut by 0 bases and J by 9 bases, with 15 bases left in between. The CDR3 is 15 amino acids. CDR3 DNA: TGTGCCAGCAGCTTAGATCCCGACAGCGCGAGCATTCAGTACTTC. Its translation: CASSLDPDSASIQYF.